This TCR beta chain was obtained from a study of CD8+ T cells in alopecia areata. In its sample, this clone was seen once. Its antigen remains unknown. Study-level results: Lesional scalp displayed greater clonality than normal scalp, most notably in alopecia totalis/universalis. Shared TCR sequences were less clear between patients than in mice, possibly partly from HLA diversity.

The sequencing template was cDNA reverse transcribed from extracted RNA. The method was immunoSEQ multiplex PCR; TCRdb's version includes in-frame clones alone and lacks a portion of them. The sample shows around 150,000 clones, about 54% of them seen only once. PBMCs provided sorted CD4+ and CD8+ T cells. The material sequenced was CD4+ T cells sorted from blood. The origin of this receptor is a human donor in good health.

This CDR3 reads CALGQGRGAEAFF. CDR3 nucleotides: TGTGCCTTGGGACAGGGGAGAGGGGCTGAAGCTTTCTTT. V gene TRBV30 combines with J gene TRBJ1-1; 10 bases map to TRBD1. The CDR3 loop spans 13 amino acids. Germline CDR1 and CDR2: GTSNPN and SVGIG (reference sequence). V was clipped by 7 bases and J by 6 bases; unmatched bases: 8.